This T cell receptor (beta chain) emerged from a study of T cell responses to AZD1222 COVID-19 vaccine. For the study at large: Samples with a second dose at about 4 or about 12 weeks were pooled together.

Assay used: immunoSEQ multiplex PCR; TCRdb lists only in-frame clones, some missing. The sample consists of some 170,000 clones, 90% to 95% of them appearing once. J gave up 8 bases and V 0 bases, and 8 bases lay outside the gene matches. Germline-derived CDR1 and CDR2 are SGDLS and YYNGEE. This CDR3 is 15 amino acids long. Sequenced here: peripheral blood, sampled on day 0 of AZD1222 vaccination. J is TRBJ1-2 and V is TRBV9, with TRBD1 matching over 9 bases. The clonotype originates from an adult in good health. The CDR3 bases are TGTGCCAGCAGCGTAGGGGGACAGGGAAAGGTCGGCTACACCTTC. Encoded protein: CASSVGGQGKVGYTF.